This T cell receptor beta chain came from a study of OX40 agonist ivuxolimab in advanced cancers. In the study overall: The costimulatory receptor OX40 (CD134) was targeted by ivuxolimab, a fully human IgG2 agonistic monoclonal antibody. Intravenous ivuxolimab was administered to patients every 2 weeks at six dose levels: 0.01, 0.1, 0.3, 1.5, 3 and 10 mg/kg. Of the approximately 54 dose-escalation patients, hepatocellular carcinoma was present in about 20, melanoma in roughly 15, renal cell carcinoma in 9 and head and neck cancer in 9. In the dose-escalation cohort, 70% to 90% of patients were male, and the mean age was around 60 years with a range of 23 to 79. Patients were allowed to have had prior anti-PD-1, anti-PD-L1 or anti-CTLA-4 therapy, and roughly 40% of the dose-escalation patients had been treated with checkpoint inhibitors. Partial responses were achieved by three dose-escalation patients, of whom one had hepatocellular carcinoma and two had cutaneous melanoma. Peripheral TCRbeta sequencing aimed to test whether ivuxolimab altered TCR sequence diversity and caused clonal T-cell expansion. The paper covers the monotherapy dose-escalation part of the phase I ivuxolimab trial, which included N = 52 patients. Study-wide findings and limitations: At doses from 0.1 to 3.0 mg/kg, clonal expansion was seen in both CD4+ and CD8+ blood T cells between baseline and week 6. Antigen specificity was not determined for the clonally expanded peripheral T cells. In the 0.1-3.0 mg/kg groups, partial responders had among the lowest normalized peripheral clonal expansion, particularly in CD8+ T cells. Low levels of normalized T-cell clonal expansion were also shown by some nonresponding patients. After ivuxolimab, expanded clones were on average more numerous among CD8+ T cells than among CD4+ T cells.

With respect to this clone: Its cognate antigen has yet to be identified. No qualities accompany the bases; no much larger clone lies one base away.

The trial excluded patients who had a history of autoimmune disease or who were on systemic immunosuppression. Peripheral blood for TCR sequencing was collected from all dose cohorts at baseline, on cycle 4 day 1, and on cycle 7 day 1. Samples were obtained from an open-label, multicenter, first-in-human phase I dose-escalation trial of ivuxolimab. The trial enrolled adults with locally advanced or metastatic head and neck squamous cell, hepatocellular, melanoma or renal cell carcinoma. CD4+ and CD8+ T cells were sorted separately from peripheral blood before TCR sequencing. To sequence the TCRbeta CDR3 region, genomic DNA was isolated from the sorted cells. TCRbeta CDR3 regions were sequenced using the immunoSEQ Assay. Drawn from immuneACCESS, this table holds only the in-frame rearrangements with V and J called that TCRdb kept. Clones are partly lost; checked studies trace under half to an unresolved V gene and leave the rest unexplained. The sample table shows about 72,000 clones, and around 91% are seen once. Approximately 0.94% of the sample is taken by the ten largest.

There are 15 amino acids in the CDR3, from cysteine to phenylalanine inclusive. This entry keeps only the CDR3 DNA: 45 bases, framed from base 1. Looking up the germline V gene yields CDR1 SGHVS and CDR2 FQNEAQ. V and J lose 0 bases and 7 bases, and a span of 13 bases separates them. The source is an adult with an advanced solid tumor such as melanoma, head and neck, liver or kidney cancer. The chain is encoded by TRBV7-8 joined to TRBJ1-5; the D gene assignment is ambiguous. The sequencing used CD4+ or CD8+ T cells sorted from blood, collected in a trial of the OX40 agonist ivuxolimab. The CDR3 region: CASSLAREMLQPQHF. The sequenced DNA is TGTGCCAGCAGCTTAGCGCGCGAGATGTTGCAGCCCCAGCATTTT. Extended through the reference TRBV7-8 and TRBJ1-5 proteins, this CDR3 yields the full variable domain: GAGVSQSPRYKVAKRGQDVALRCDPISGHVSLFWYQQALGQGPEFLTYFQNEAQLDKSGLPSDRFFAERPEGSVSTLKIQRTQQEDSAVYLCASSLAREMLQPQHFGDGTRLSIL.